The entry below gives a single T cell receptor beta chain sequence along with its context. Its antigen is unidentified. This specimen comes from a study of cytomegalovirus exposure and HLA in healthy donors. The study, taken as a whole, reports: Across all donors, roughly uniform sequencing depth was an assumption of the presence/absence analyses.

Germline V gene lookup returns CDR1 SGHDT and CDR2 YYEEEE. Trimming removed 1 base at V and 1 base at J, with 13 bases between. The CDR3 contains 16 residues. 60 Vbeta and 13 Jbeta primers were used in PCR. The method was immunoSEQ multiplex PCR; TCRdb's version includes in-frame clones alone and lacks a portion of them. The data hold 110,000 or so clones, with 65% to 85% observed a single time. The source is a man aged 45-60 years in good health and CMV-seropositive. The chain has TRBV5-6 and TRBJ2-3; TRBD1 is a possible D gene (6 bases). Sequencing was done on a sample of PBMCs. The CDR3 reads CASSLFGTIGTDTQYF. CDR3 bases: TGTGCCAGCAGCTTGTTTGGGACAATTGGCACAGATACGCAGTATTTT.